The present T cell receptor beta chain was sequenced within a study of T cell changes during pregnancy in multiple sclerosis. The V and J ends lost 4 bases and 4 bases respectively, with 4 bases between them. Germline V gives CDR1 MDHEN, CDR2 SYDVKM. This CDR3 spans 11 amino acids. Method: immunoSEQ multiplex PCR; TCRdb's copy keeps in-frame clones and lacks some. The sample carries 60,000 to 90,000 clones, about 93% recorded once. The chain combines TRBV28 with TRBJ2-5; D is undetermined. The sample consisted of peripheral blood, taken after pregnancy. The origin of this receptor is a female donor in good health, enrolled as a control in a pregnancy study. CDR3 protein: CASSSGETQYF. The CDR3 DNA reads TGTGCCAGCAGTTCCGGAGAGACCCAGTACTTC.